This T cell receptor (beta chain) was found in a study of cytomegalovirus exposure and HLA in healthy donors. Findings and caveats of the study: Researchers reported in a later analysis that common viral pathogens appeared linked to several top clusters. A missense variant in DCLRE1C was later tied to TCR beta V- and J-gene trimming. TRBV6-2, TRBV6-3 and some other V segments were unresolvable in 87-base-pair reads.

Concerning this clone itself: Antigen specificity is unknown.

The V end was cut by 3 bases, the J end by 2 bases, with 8 bases between. This CDR3 is 13 amino acids long. Per germline, CDR1 SNHLY and CDR2 FYNNEI. Primers included in the PCR were 60 Vbeta and 13 Jbeta primers. Profiling relied on immunoSEQ multiplex PCR, and the TCRdb table lists in-frame clones only, not all of them. The repertoire has about 150,000 clones, approximately 78% of them found once; the top ten carry less than 15%. Sequencing used PBMCs. The sequence was collected from a woman aged 50 to 65 in good health and CMV-seropositive. The chain carries TRBV2 and TRBJ2-7; D is undetermined. CDR3 protein: CASSEAATYEQYF. The DNA for the CDR3 is TGTGCCAGCAGTGAGGCCGCCACCTACGAGCAGTACTTC.